This passage covers 27 T cell receptor beta chains from one sample sequenced in a study of T cells in Graves' hyperthyroidism and ophthalmopathy. Researchers took RNA transcripts and amplified the TCR beta CDR3 regions from them. TCR CDR3 underwent first-round RT-PCR with the HTBI primer set. TCRdb redid the calling of the multiplex PCR reads with MiXCR, one entry per CDR3 protein. This sample carries about 350,000 distinct CDR3 sequences, 15% to 20% of them seen once, and the ten largest clones take roughly 15%. The sequenced sample was blood. The receptors were gathered from a woman aged 40 to 50 with Graves' ophthalmopathy.

This clonotype occurred many times. The J gene is TRBJ2-2, the V gene TRBV9; TRBD2 is a possible D gene (6 bases). The germline V gene has CDR1 SGDLS and CDR2 YYNGEE. V gave up 0 bases and J gave up 7 bases, with 10 bases separating them. There are 14 residues in the CDR3. The CDR3 nucleotides are TGTGCCAGCAGCGTAGCGGGGGTGGGCGGGGAGCTGTTTTTT. As protein: CASSVAGVGGELFF.

A few counts support this clonotype. The V call is TRBV6-1, the J call TRBJ2-7; D is uncertain. The germline gives CDR1 MNHNS, CDR2 SASEGT. The V end lost 7 bases, the J end lost 1 base, and 14 bases lay between the germline ends. There are 14 residues in the CDR3. This CDR3 reads CASIYSWSSYEQYF. CDR3 in DNA: TGTGCCAGCATCTATTCCTGGAGTTCCTACGAGCAGTACTTC.

The chain is built from TRBV28 and TRBJ1-2; D uncertain. This CDR3 has 11 amino acids. With 5 bases removed from V and 5 bases from J, the gap between germline ends came to 6 bases. In germline, CDR1 is MDHEN, CDR2 SYDVKM. In DNA form, the CDR3 reads TGTGCCAGCAGTACGCGGTATGGCTACACCTTC. It translates to CASSTRYGYTF.

Ten or more counts support this clonotype. This chain links TRBV6-1 with TRBJ2-7; the match to TRBD2 covers 11 bases. The CDR3 sequence is 16 residues long. Germline-derived CDR1 and CDR2 are MNHNS and SASEGT. The V gene end was trimmed by 5 bases and the J gene end by 5 bases; junction bases not matched to a gene: 11. This CDR3 is CASSLTSGSLGNEQYF. The CDR3 DNA reads TGTGCCAGCAGTCTTACTAGCGGGAGCTTAGGGAACGAGCAGTACTTC.

The sample holds many counts of this clonotype. The chain couples TRBV29-1 to TRBJ2-7; D is ambiguous. Germline assignment: CDR1 SQVTM and CDR2 ANQGSEA. Trimming took off 0 bases at V and 4 bases at J, with 16 bases between the two ends. This CDR3 is built from 15 residues. DNA for the CDR3: TGCAGCGTTGAAGAAAAATTTTCGGGCGGATACGAGCAGTACTTC. It codes for CSVEEKFSGGYEQYF.

This clonotype was observed at least ten times. The chain combines TRBV7-2 with TRBJ1-5; D is unresolved. Germline CDR1 and CDR2: SGHTA and FQGNSA. V gave up 4 bases and J gave up 9 bases, with 16 bases separating them. The CDR3 runs 14 residues. The CDR3 sequence is CASSSQQGRWPQHF. The CDR3 DNA sequence: TGTGCCAGCAGCTCTCAGCAAGGTAGATGGCCCCAGCATTTT.

The chain combines TRBV28 with TRBJ2-7; D ambiguous. The length of the CDR3 is 12 residues. V was pared by 5 bases and J by 6 bases, with 11 bases between. Germline V lookup: CDR1 MDHEN, CDR2 SYDVKM. Here the CDR3 reads CASSPVVGEQYF. CDR3 nucleotide sequence: TGTGCCAGCAGTCCGGTCGTAGGCGAGCAGTACTTC.

There are a few counts of this clonotype. The V call is TRBV3-1, the J call TRBJ2-7; D is undetermined. The CDR3 is made up of 14 amino acids. Germline assignment: CDR1 LGHDT and CDR2 YNNKEL (reference sequence). V was cut by 1 base and J by 2 bases, with 9 bases left in between. CDR3 DNA: TGTGCCAGCAGCCAAGGCCTTCCACCCTACGAGCAGTACTTC. Its protein product is CASSQGLPPYEQYF.

This clonotype was seen many times. The chain recombines TRBV28 with TRBJ1-1; no clear D. The CDR3 has 10 residues. Germline loops: CDR1 MDHEN, CDR2 SYDVKM. V gave up 4 bases and J gave up 9 bases, with 6 bases separating them. In DNA form, the CDR3 reads TGTGCCAGCAGTTCCATACAAGCTTTCTTT. Its protein is CASSSIQAFF.

To note about this clonotype: This sequence may be a read error, since a much larger clone differs from it by one base. V is TRBV11-1 and J is TRBJ2-7, with D tentatively TRBD2 (5 bases). The CDR3 has 16 amino acids. Germline V gene lookup returns CDR1 SGHAT and CDR2 FQDESV (reference sequence). V lost 3 bases, J lost 0 bases, and 15 bases lay in between. The CDR3 loop is CASSLRTRELSYEQYF. The CDR3 DNA follows: TGTGCCAGCAGCTTGAGGACCCGGGAACTCTCCTACGAGCAGTACTTC.

The sample holds many counts of this clonotype. The chain carries TRBV12-3 or TRBV12-4 and TRBJ1-1, with 7 bases fitting TRBD1. The CDR3 sequence is 13 residues long. Trimming removed 5 bases from V and 3 bases from J; junction bases left unmatched: 3. In DNA, the CDR3 is TGTGCCAGCAGTGCGACAGGGTACACTGAAGCTTTCTTT. It codes for CASSATGYTEAFF.

A few counts support this clonotype. The junction departs from germline at one end; a sequencing error may be responsible. The chain has TRBV9 and TRBJ2-5, with a weak D call TRBD1 (6 bases). The CDR3 runs to 14 residues. Germline assignment: CDR1 SGDLS and CDR2 YYNGEE. For the CDR3, the DNA is TGTGCCAGCAGCGTAGCCGGGACACAAGAGGCCCAGTACTTC. Residues: CASSVAGTQEAQYF.

This clonotype appeared a single time. J is TRBJ2-2 and V is TRBV27; 7 bases are a match to TRBD2. The CDR3 runs to 16 residues. The germline V gene has CDR1 MNHEY and CDR2 SMNVEV (reference sequence). V dropped 3 bases and J dropped 5; count of bases not matched to a gene: 9. CDR3 in amino acids: CASSFSGGSGTGELFF. In nucleotides, the CDR3 is TGTGCCAGCAGTTTCTCCGGGGGGAGTGGGACCGGGGAGCTGTTTTTT.

This clonotype was seen repeatedly, ten times or more. The chain employs TRBV2 and TRBJ2-7; TRBD2 matches 8 bases. The germline V gene has CDR1 SNHLY and CDR2 FYNNEI. This CDR3 has 13 amino acids. J gave up 2 bases and V 7 bases, and 4 bases lay outside the gene matches. In nucleotides, the CDR3 is TGTGCCAGCAAGACTAGCGCAACCTACGAGCAGTACTTC. Protein: CASKTSATYEQYF.

This clonotype was seen many times. The chain recombines TRBV19 with TRBJ2-4; the D gene is possibly TRBD1 (6 bases). This CDR3 contains 14 residues. V lost 5 bases and J 0 bases, leaving 8 bases between the germline ends. CDR1 and CDR2 from the germline V gene are LNHDA and SQIVND (reference sequence). The DNA of the CDR3 is TGTGCCAGTAGTGAGGACAGAGCCAAAAACATTCAGTACTTC. Translating gives CASSEDRAKNIQYF.

This clonotype was observed many times. The chain has TRBV7-8 and TRBJ2-5; D remains ambiguous. Per the germline V gene, CDR1 is SGHVS and CDR2 is FQNEAQ. V was trimmed by 1 base and J by 1 base, leaving 13 bases between them. CDR3 size: 16 residues. The CDR3 DNA sequence: TGTGCCAGCAGCTTAGACCTTTGGCATATCCAAGAGACCCAGTACTTC. The encoded protein is CASSLDLWHIQETQYF.

This clonotype was counted ten times or more. The chain employs TRBV27 and TRBJ1-2; D gene ambiguous. V was cut by 3 bases and J by 4 bases, with 9 bases left in between. The CDR3 length is 13 residues. The germline V gene encodes CDR1 MNHEY and CDR2 SMNVEV (reference sequence). The CDR3 loop reads CASSFGRTYGYTF. The DNA of the CDR3 is TGTGCCAGCAGTTTCGGGCGGACCTATGGCTACACCTTC.

This clonotype was counted ten times or more. A read error may produce the germline difference seen at one junction end. The chain is built from TRBV10-3 and TRBJ1-2, with 9 bases lining up with TRBD1. Germline V gene sequence: CDR1 ENHRY, CDR2 SYGVKD. The CDR3 has 10 amino acids. The chain's CDR3 is CATGQGGCTF. The CDR3 region has the DNA TGTGCCACGGGACAGGGAGGCTGCACCTTC.

Worth noting for this clonotype: A read error is likely, as this CDR3 ends without the conserved phenylalanine or tryptophan. The J gene is TRBJ2-7, the V gene TRBV11-2, with 8 bases fitting TRBD1. This CDR3 is built from 15 residues. Losses at the gene ends were 6 bases for V and 2 bases for J; bases not matched to a gene: 9. Germline V gene data show CDR1 as SGHAT and CDR2 as FQNNGV. The CDR3 DNA follows: TGTGCCAGCAGGCTCGACAGGGGCGCTCCCTACGAGCAGTACTCC. Its protein is CASRLDRGAPYEQYS.

The sample holds many counts of this clonotype. The rearrangement links TRBV2 to TRBJ1-1, with a weak D call TRBD1 (6 bases). Trimming removed 7 bases at V and 5 bases at J, with 11 bases between. The CDR3 is 12 residues long. Looked up from germline, CDR1 is SNHLY and CDR2 is FYNNEI. The CDR3 loop is CASTEGDTEAFF. CDR3 sequence (DNA): TGTGCCAGCACCGAGGGGGATACTGAAGCTTTCTTT.

This clonotype appeared many times. The V call is TRBV11-1, the J call TRBJ2-5; 8 bases align to TRBD2. Germline V gives CDR1 SGHAT, CDR2 FQDESV (reference sequence). The CDR3 is made up of 17 amino acids. V was pared by 2 bases and J by 0 bases, with 8 bases of the junction left unmatched. CDR3 in DNA: TGTGCCAGCAGCTTAAATCGTGGCGGGAGGTACCAAGAGACCCAGTACTTC. It is translated as CASSLNRGGRYQETQYF.

This clonotype was counted between two and nine times. The chain recombines TRBV30 with TRBJ2-7; 8 nucleotides line up with TRBD1. Germline CDR1 GTSNPN, CDR2 SVGIG (reference sequence). V lost 2 bases, J lost 4 bases, and 4 bases stayed unmatched. This CDR3 region has 13 residues. The CDR3 nucleotides are TGTGCCTGGAGTTCCGACAGGGGTTACGAGCAGTACTTC. This encodes CAWSSDRGYEQYF. Drawing the rest from reference TRBV30 and TRBJ2-7, the complete variable domain is SQTIHQWPATLVQPVGSPLSLECTVEGTSNPNLYWYRQAAGRGLQLLFYSVGIGQISSEVPQNLSASRPQDRQFILSSKKLLLSDSGFYLCAWSSDRGYEQYFGPGTRLTVT.

This clonotype was counted only a few times. The conserved final phenylalanine or tryptophan is absent from the CDR3, which likely points to a read error. The chain is built from TRBV3-1 and TRBJ1-5; D is undetermined. Trimming took 5 bases from V and 9 from J, leaving 11 bases between them. Germline V gene data show CDR1 as LGHDT and CDR2 as YNNKEL (reference sequence). This CDR3 is built from 12 residues. CDR3 amino acids: CASSLGIRPQHL. The CDR3 nucleotides read TGTGCCAGCAGCTTGGGAATTAGGCCCCAGCATCTT.

This clonotype was detected ten times or more. The chain couples TRBV19 to TRBJ1-1; perhaps TRBD1 as D (5 bases). V was clipped by 7 bases and J by 1 base, with 10 bases between them. The CDR3 covers 13 residues. Germline V gene data show CDR1 as LNHDA and CDR2 as SQIVND (reference sequence). The CDR3 loop is CASTQGPNTEAFF. In DNA form, the CDR3 reads TGTGCCAGTACTCAGGGTCCGAACACTGAAGCTTTCTTT.

This clonotype was recorded at least ten times. The rearrangement uses TRBV7-6 and TRBJ2-5, with unresolved D. The CDR3 has 13 residues. Germline CDR1 and CDR2: SGHVS and FNYEAQ. Trimming took 3 bases from V and 5 from J, leaving 10 bases between them. CDR3 sequence (DNA): TGTGCCAGCAGCTTTGAGGTCGCTGAGACCCAGTACTTC. Its translation is CASSFEVAETQYF.

This clonotype came up many times. The chain recombines TRBV18 with TRBJ2-2; maybe TRBD1 (7 bases). Trimming removed 6 bases from V and 0 bases from J, with 11 bases in between. Per the germline V gene, CDR1 is KGHSH and CDR2 is LQKENI. The CDR3 runs to 15 residues. In DNA, the CDR3 is TGTGCCAGCTCGGCGGGACAGCCGAACACCGGGGAGCTGTTTTTT. It codes for CASSAGQPNTGELFF.

This clonotype was seen at least ten times. The chain combines TRBV20-1 with TRBJ1-5; no firm D call. V lost 6 bases to trimming and J lost 6 bases, with 15 bases between them. CDR3 length equals 13 residues. Germline lookup yields CDR1 DFQATT and CDR2 SNEGSKA (reference sequence). The CDR3 bases are TGCAGTGCGCACGGCGGGGTCCGTCAGCCCCAGCATTTT. Translating it yields CSAHGGVRQPQHF.